This T cell receptor (beta chain) was profiled in a study of cytomegalovirus exposure and HLA in healthy donors. Study observations and caveats: When analyzed later, the rates of TCR association showed variation by HLA locus, with DRB1 the most and HLA-C the fewest.

Details on this clone: Its antigen is currently unknown.

The PCR used 60 Vbeta and 13 Jbeta primers. Authors' data handling: Around 76 million unique TCR beta chains, roughly 10 million shared, were counted in a later analysis. Libraries were prepared by immunoSEQ multiplex PCR; TCRdb keeps only in-frame clonotypes and omits some of them. That table furnishes V, J and clone size, whereas the DNA furnished D and trimming. There are about 220,000 clones in the sample; around 76% occur only once, and 4.5% to 6% lies in the top ten. Trimming left V 2 bases short and J 1 base short, with 12 bases between. Germline values: CDR1 SGHTA, CDR2 FQGNSA. This CDR3 has 17 residues.

Sequenced sample: PBMCs. This receptor was identified in a woman between 40 and 55 years old in good health and CMV-seropositive. This chain joins TRBV7-2 and TRBJ1-6; D might be TRBD1 (5 bases). The CDR3 DNA follows: TGTGCCAGCAGCTTAATGGGTCGGGGGTCCTATAATTCACCCCTCCACTTT. Encoded protein: CASSLMGRGSYNSPLHF.